The 25 T cell receptor beta chains listed next were all sequenced from one sample in a study of T cells after posttransplantation cyclophosphamide. The method was immunoSEQ multiplex PCR; TCRdb's version includes in-frame clones alone and lacks a portion of them. This sample has about 10,000 clones and no singletons, with more than 25% in the ten largest. A marrow graft followed busulfan-fludarabine conditioning, with cyclophosphamide on days +3 and +4. Sequencing used PBMCs, obtained after allogeneic stem cell transplant with posttransplant cyclophosphamide. All receptors come from a female patient between 35 and 55 years old who received an allogeneic stem cell transplant from a related donor, was CMV-positive, and had no GVHD. Some T cells may be the graft donor's.

The table lists this clone with many counts. The chain has TRBV9 and TRBJ2-1, with TRBD2 matching over 8 bases. Germline loops: CDR1 SGDLS, CDR2 YYNGEE. This CDR3 region has 16 residues. Trimming took 4 bases from V and 4 from J; bases not matched to a gene: 10. The CDR3 protein is CASSIGLAYPYNEQFF. The CDR3 DNA follows: TGTGCCAGCAGCATAGGACTAGCCTATCCATACAATGAGCAGTTCTTC.

This clone was observed at least ten times. The chain combines TRBV7-3 with TRBJ2-1; 12 nucleotides match TRBD2. V lost 2 bases, J lost 5 bases, and 4 bases stayed unmatched. CDR1 SGHTA and CDR2 FQGTGA come from the germline V gene. The CDR3 runs to 16 residues. The CDR3: CASSLVLAGGHNEQFF. In DNA, the CDR3 is TGTGCCAGCAGCTTAGTCCTAGCGGGGGGGCACAATGAGCAGTTCTTC.

This clone is deemed medium-sized. This chain connects TRBV15 to TRBJ2-3; no clear D gene. The CDR3 extends over 14 amino acids. Germline CDR1 is LNHNV and CDR2 is YYDKDF (reference sequence). The V gene lost 0 bases and the J gene lost 0 bases, with 4 bases spanning the gap. CDR3 DNA sequence: TGTGCCACCAGCAGAGAGGCAAGCACAGATACGCAGTATTTT. Amino acid sequence: CATSREASTDTQYF.

By proportion, this clone is medium-sized. The chain joins TRBV5-4 to TRBJ2-2; D gene ambiguous. Deletions cut 1 base from V and 6 bases from J, with 10 bases between. The CDR3 covers 14 residues. Germline V lookup: CDR1 SGHNT, CDR2 YYREEE (reference sequence). The DNA for the CDR3 is TGTGCCAGCAGCTTGTTCGGGTCGTCCGGGGAGCTGTTTTTT. Translated: CASSLFGSSGELFF.

This sequence joins TRBV5-1 and TRBJ1-1, with a weak D call TRBD1 (6 bases). The CDR3 runs 14 residues. V lost 4 bases, J lost 0 bases, and 10 bases lay in between. Germline lookup yields CDR1 SGHRS and CDR2 YFSETQ. The CDR3 loop reads CASSHGQMNTEAFF. The CDR3 region has the DNA TGCGCCAGCAGCCACGGACAGATGAACACTGAAGCTTTCTTT.

There are many counts of this clone. This sequence joins TRBV6-6 and TRBJ2-7; D might be TRBD2 (5 bases). The CDR3 is 12 residues long. Germline V gene sequence: CDR1 MNHNY, CDR2 SVGAGI (reference sequence). With 6 bases removed from V and 2 bases from J, the gap between germline ends came to 8 bases. The CDR3 region is CASRPGAYEQYF. The CDR3, as DNA: TGTGCCAGCAGACCCGGGGCCTACGAGCAGTACTTC.

The chain carries TRBV29-1 and TRBJ1-2; D perhaps matches TRBD1 (5 bases). CDR1 and CDR2 (germline): SQVTM, ANQGSEA. The V end lost 2 bases, the J end lost 8 bases, and 9 bases lay between the germline ends. CDR3 length equals 11 residues. The CDR3 DNA is TGCAGCGTTGAACAGGGAGGCGGCTACACCTTC. This codes for CSVEQGGGYTF.

This clone has a count of ten or more. V gene TRBV15 combines with J gene TRBJ2-7, with 7 bases identical to TRBD2. The CDR3 runs 14 residues. Per the germline V gene, CDR1 is LNHNV and CDR2 is YYDKDF (reference sequence). Unmatched junction bases numbered 8, after V lost 4 bases and J lost 5 bases. CDR3 region: CATSNTRGVNEQYF. CDR3 in DNA: TGTGCCACCAGCAACACTCGGGGGGTAAACGAGCAGTACTTC.

Only a few counts were recorded for this clone. The chain links TRBV18 to TRBJ2-5; 9 bases are shared with TRBD1. Germline CDR1 reads KGHSH; CDR2 reads LQKENI. This CDR3 region has 17 residues. V was clipped by 6 bases and J by 1 base; unmatched bases: 12. CDR3 DNA sequence: TGTGCCAGCTCCCGTTACCAGCCGGGACAGGGCCAAGAGACCCAGTACTTC. Translated: CASSRYQPGQGQETQYF.

This clone was counted ten times or more. This specimen includes other DNA sequences encoding the same CDR3. The chain combines TRBV9 with TRBJ2-7; 8 nucleotides align to TRBD1. Trimming at V came to 8 bases and at J to 2 bases, leaving 12 bases not matched to a gene. The CDR3 runs 15 residues. Per germline, CDR1 SGDLS and CDR2 YYNGEE. CDR3 in amino acids: CASCFRQGTAYEQYF. The DNA for the CDR3 is TGTGCCAGTTGTTTCAGACAGGGGACGGCCTACGAGCAGTACTTC.

This clone was seen ten or more times. This chain uses TRBV10-2 with TRBJ2-3; 10 bases line up with TRBD2. Germline CDR1 and CDR2: WSHSY and SAAADI. The CDR3 has 14 amino acids. Unmatched junction bases numbered 6, after V lost 7 bases and J lost 5 bases. The DNA for the CDR3 is TGCGCCAGCAAGCTAGCGGGGGTTATAGATACGCAGTATTTT. It translates to CASKLAGVIDTQYF.

This clone has ten or more counts. The genes are TRBV12-5 and TRBJ2-7, with 11 bases matching TRBD2. Trimming removed 6 bases from V and 3 bases from J; junction bases left unmatched: 7. CDR1 is LGHNT, CDR2 FRNRAP, per germline. The CDR3 has 15 residues. This CDR3 reads CASGLAGGMNYEQYF. The CDR3 nucleotides are TGTGCTAGTGGATTAGCGGGGGGGATGAACTACGAGCAGTACTTC. The full variable domain, with the rest looked up from reference TRBV12-5 and TRBJ2-7, is DARVTQTPRHKVTEMGQEVTMRCQPILGHNTVFWYRQTMMQGLELLAYFRNRAPLDDSGMPKDRFSAEMPDATLATLKIQPSEPRDSAVYFCASGLAGGMNYEQYFGPGTRLTVT.

This clone has only a few counts. The genes are TRBV15 and TRBJ2-5, with D perhaps TRBD1 (5 bases). The germline V gene has CDR1 LNHNV and CDR2 YYDKDF (reference sequence). CDR3 size: 15 residues. V lost 3 bases to trimming and J lost 3 bases, with 14 bases between them. CDR3 region: CATSSQGWAEETQYF. In DNA, the CDR3 is TGTGCCACCAGCAGCCAGGGTTGGGCCGAAGAGACCCAGTACTTC. Filled out from reference TRBV15 and TRBJ2-5, the complete variable domain reads DAMVIQNPRYQVTQFGKPVTLSCSQTLNHNVMYWYQQKSSQAPKLLFHYYDKDFNNEADTPDNFQSRRPNTSFCFLDIRSPGLGDTAMYLCATSSQGWAEETQYFGPGTRLLVL.

Ten or more counts support this clone. V and J are TRBV18 and TRBJ2-7, with D perhaps TRBD1 (5 bases). V was trimmed by 3 bases and J by 0 bases, leaving 12 bases between them. This CDR3 is built from 15 residues. Per the germline V gene, CDR1 is KGHSH and CDR2 is LQKENI. The CDR3 DNA is TGTGCCAGCTCACCTAGTCGACAGACCTCCTACGAGCAGTACTTC. It translates to CASSPSRQTSYEQYF.

This clone was counted at least ten times. The J gene is TRBJ1-6, the V gene TRBV7-6; 9 bases fit TRBD1. CDR1 and CDR2 (germline): SGHVS, FNYEAQ. This CDR3 has 15 residues. With 5 bases clipped from V and 10 bases from J, the junction kept 9 bases outside the gene matches. The CDR3 sequence: CASSPPGQGNSPLHF. CDR3 bases: TGTGCCAGCAGCCCTCCGGGACAGGGTAACTCACCCCTCCACTTT. Full variable domain (rest looked up from reference TRBV7-6 and TRBJ1-6): GAGVSQSPRYKVTKRGQDVALRCDPISGHVSLYWYRQALGQGPEFLTYFNYEAQQDKSGLPNDRFSAERPEGSISTLTIQRTEQRDSAMYRCASSPPGQGNSPLHFGNGTRLTVT.

This clone occurred many times. The chain has TRBV12-3 or TRBV12-4 and TRBJ2-1, with 9 nucleotides matching TRBD2. The V segment lost 4 bases and the J segment 3 bases; nucleotides outside the gene matches: 7. The CDR3 loop spans 16 amino acids. The CDR3 DNA follows: TGTGCCAGCAGTTACTACGCGACTAGCGGCTACAATGAGCAGTTCTTC. Translation gives CASSYYATSGYNEQFF.

The sample holds many counts of this clone. V gene TRBV7-3 combines with J gene TRBJ2-1; D gene unclear. Between the trimmed V and J ends, which lost 2 bases and 0 bases, there was a span of 5 bases. The V gene's germline CDR1 is SGHTA and CDR2 FQGTGA. The CDR3 extends over 14 amino acids. CDR3 residues: CASSLQASYNEQFF. As DNA, the CDR3 is TGTGCCAGCAGCTTACAGGCCTCCTACAATGAGCAGTTCTTC.

This clone was counted many times. The V and J genes are TRBV6-5 and TRBJ1-2; the match to TRBD1 covers 7 bases. The V gene's germline CDR1 is MNHEY and CDR2 SVGAGI. V lost 1 base and J lost 10; bases outside the gene matches: 9. The CDR3 is 14 amino acids. CDR3 sequence reads: CASSYLRQGGTYTF. DNA for the CDR3: TGTGCCAGCAGTTACTTACGACAGGGAGGTACCTACACCTTC.

This clone was observed at least ten times. The DNA of the CDR3 is TGTGCCAGCAGCCAAGTTGTTGGCAATACAGATACGCAGTATTTT. Encoded protein: CASSQVVGNTDTQYF. The chain employs TRBV4-2 and TRBJ2-3; D gene uncertain. Germline V lookup: CDR1 LGHNA, CDR2 YNFKEQ. Deletions cut 1 base from V and 3 bases from J, with 11 bases between. CDR3 length: 15 amino acids.

There are many counts of this clone. The gene calls are TRBV13 and TRBJ2-7, with TRBD2 identical over 13 bases. Germline lookup yields CDR1 PRHDT and CDR2 FYEKMQ (reference sequence). The CDR3 covers 18 residues. The trim removed 4 bases at V and 0 bases at J, leaving 9 bases unmatched. Here the CDR3 reads CASSSTGLAGENSYEQYF. Written as DNA, the CDR3 is TGTGCCAGCAGCTCAACCGGACTAGCGGGGGAAAACTCCTACGAGCAGTACTTC. The entire variable domain, with the rest obtained from reference TRBV13 and TRBJ2-7, is as follows: AAGVIQSPRHLIKEKRETATLKCYPIPRHDTVYWYQQGPGQDPQFLISFYEKMQSDKGSIPDRFSAQQFSDYHSELNMSSLELGDSALYFCASSSTGLAGENSYEQYFGPGTRLTVT.

This clone appeared many times. The rearrangement uses TRBV6-5 and TRBJ2-1; D ambiguous. Germline assignment: CDR1 MNHEY and CDR2 SVGAGI. The V end was cut by 5 bases, the J end by 4 bases, with 6 bases between. The CDR3 has 12 residues. This CDR3 reads CASSRGYNEQFF. CDR3 DNA sequence: TGTGCCAGCAGTAGAGGTTACAATGAGCAGTTCTTC.

This clone was counted many times. The chain recombines TRBV5-1 with TRBJ1-6, with 7 bases lining up with TRBD1. Germline CDR1 is SGHRS and CDR2 is YFSETQ. V gave up 5 bases and J gave up 13 bases; unmatched junction bases: 18. The CDR3 sequence is 16 residues long. The CDR3 DNA reads TGCGCCAGCAGAATTGGTCCGGGACAGTCATCTCGGCCCCTCCACTTT. It codes for CASRIGPGQSSRPLHF.

This clone has ten or more counts. DNA of the CDR3: TGCAGCATCAAAGGGGGTTATTACGAGCAGTACTTC. Translated, it gives CSIKGGYYEQYF. The chain recombines TRBV29-1 with TRBJ2-7; a possible D gene is TRBD1 (6 bases). From germline, CDR1 is SQVTM and CDR2 ANQGSEA. V was pared by 8 bases and J by 4 bases, with 15 bases between. The length of the CDR3 is 12 residues.

This chain links TRBV19 with TRBJ2-2; no reliable D call. Per the germline V gene, CDR1 is LNHDA and CDR2 is SQIVND (reference sequence). The V and J ends lost 7 bases and 1 base respectively, with 7 bases between them. The CDR3 extends over 13 amino acids. In DNA, the CDR3 is TGTGCCAGTACCAGGAGGAACACCGGGGAGCTGTTTTTT. It translates to CASTRRNTGELFF.

This clone was picked up many times. The CDR3 sequence is CASNRDRDTEAFF. The CDR3 DNA follows: TGTGCCAGCAATCGCGACAGGGACACTGAAGCTTTCTTT. The chain uses TRBV6-1 and TRBJ1-1, with 7 bases that match TRBD1. The J segment lost 3 bases and the V segment lost 7 bases, leaving 5 bases of the junction unmatched. The germline CDR1 and CDR2 sequences are MNHNS and SASEGT. CDR3 length: 13 residues.